These 2 T cell receptor beta chains share one sample of origin, sequenced in a study of blood T cell repertoires in COVID-19. This table comes from immunoSEQ multiplex PCR, and its TCRdb copy is limited to in-frame clones, with some not included. The sample shows 140,000 or so clones, more than 60% of them seen only once. Sequenced: peripheral blood. Receptors were obtained from a woman between 55 and 75 years old with acute or convalescent COVID-19.

This sequence joins TRBV6-5 and TRBJ1-2; the match to TRBD1 covers 8 bases. Germline V gives CDR1 MNHEY, CDR2 SVGAGI. CDR3 length equals 12 residues. V was clipped by 6 bases and J by 8 bases; unmatched bases: 5. CDR3 sequence: CASSSGGSGYTF. CDR3 in DNA: TGTGCCAGCAGCTCAGGGGGCTCGGGCTACACCTTC.

V usage is TRBV10-1 and J usage is TRBJ2-2, with 14 bases aligning to TRBD2. CDR1 is WNHNN, CDR2 SYGVQD, per germline (reference sequence). The CDR3 length is 17 residues. V shed 0 bases, J shed 5 bases, and the junction held 2 bases outside the gene matches. DNA of the CDR3: TGCGCCAGCAGTGAGTCGACTAGCGGGAGGGGTACCGGGGAGCTGTTTTTT. Amino acid sequence: CASSESTSGRGTGELFF.